These 25 T cell receptor beta chains share one sample of origin, sequenced in a study of tumor and adjacent non-tumor tissue in lung cancer. The template was RNA from unsorted bulk tissue. The library came from three nested PCR rounds adapted from ARM-PCR protocols. A single record per CDR3 protein comes from TCRdb applying MiXCR to the multiplex PCR reads. The repertoire holds approximately 130,000 distinct CDR3 sequences, with about 66% as singletons. Input material: lung tumor tissue. The receptor set was obtained from a young man with non-small cell lung cancer.

This clonotype was counted between two and nine times. This sequence may be a read error, since a much larger clone differs from it by one base. The conserved phenylalanine or tryptophan is not found at the CDR3 terminus, so this likely reflects a read error. The V gene is TRBV6-2 or TRBV6-3, the J gene TRBJ2-2; the D gene is possibly TRBD1 (6 bases). Germline-derived CDR1 and CDR2 are MNHEY and SVGEGT. This CDR3 is built from 15 residues. Trimming shortened V by 5 bases and J by 2 bases, and 12 bases separated the two germline ends. CDR3 region: CASSDPGHNTGELFL. The CDR3 DNA sequence: TGTGCCAGCAGTGACCCGGGACACAACACCGGGGAGCTGTTTCTT.

Regarding this clonotype: Possible read error: a much larger clone is one base away. It is likely a read error, because the conserved phenylalanine at the end of the CDR3 is missing. The V gene is TRBV14, the J gene TRBJ1-6; D might be TRBD1 (5 bases). The V and J ends lost 4 bases and 0 bases respectively, with 10 bases between them. The CDR3 consists of 16 residues. Germline values: CDR1 SGHDN, CDR2 FVKESK. CDR3 amino acids: CASSPRVYSYNSPLHS. In DNA, the CDR3 is TGTGCCAGCAGCCCCAGGGTCTACTCCTATAATTCACCCCTCCACTCT.

V and J are TRBV20-1 and TRBJ2-3; perhaps TRBD2 as D (7 bases). V shed 0 bases and J shed 12 bases, with 25 bases lying between them. Germline CDR1 and CDR2: DFQATT and SNEGSKA (reference sequence). The CDR3 extends over 16 amino acids. CDR3 sequence reads: CSARDLAGALTDIQYF. The CDR3 nucleotides read TGCAGTGCTAGAGATCTGGCGGGGGCCCTCACAGATATACAGTATTTT.

Points on this clonotype: Given a much more abundant clone one base away, this may be a read error. The CDR3 sequence is CANSLPRGLDYGYTF. Written as DNA, the CDR3 is TGTGCCAACAGCCTCCCTCGGGGTTTGGACTATGGCTACACCTTC. V is TRBV28 and J is TRBJ1-2, with D uncertain. V was trimmed by 10 bases and J by 3 bases, leaving 21 bases between them. This CDR3 is built from 15 residues. CDR1 and CDR2 from the germline V gene are MDHEN and SYDVKM.

This clonotype has a single count. An end of the junction differs from the germline gene, which may be a read error. The rearrangement joins TRBV20-1 to TRBJ2-6; unclear D gene. The CDR3 sequence is 15 residues long. Germline-derived CDR1 and CDR2 are DFQATT and SNEGSKA (reference sequence). The CDR3 nucleotides read TGCATTGCTAGAGCAATGGGCTCTGAGGCCAACGTCCTGACTTTC. Amino acid sequence: CIARAMGSEANVLTF.

This clonotype was detected once. The chain joins TRBV5-6 to TRBJ2-4, with 8 bases identical to TRBD2. The germline V gene has CDR1 SGHDT and CDR2 YYEEEE. V lost 5 bases and J lost 2; bases outside the gene matches: 3. This CDR3 spans 14 amino acids. CDR3 region: CASRREATKNIQYF. For the CDR3, the DNA is TGTGCCAGCAGGCGGGAGGCGACCAAAAACATTCAGTACTTC.

This clonotype was detected only a few times. Just one base apart from a much larger clone, this may be a read error. The chain links TRBV4-3 to TRBJ2-1; no clear D. Germline V CDR1 and CDR2: LGHNA, YSLEER. The CDR3 totals 14 residues. Trimming left V 0 bases short and J 9 bases short, with 12 bases between. The CDR3 sequence: CASSQDFSSSEQFF. The CDR3 bases are TGCGCCAGCAGCCAAGATTTTTCATCGAGTGAGCAGTTCTTC.

This clonotype was seen many times. The rearrangement joins TRBV6-1 to TRBJ1-5; D is unclear. This CDR3 spans 14 amino acids. The V end lost 4 bases, the J end lost 3 bases, and 10 bases lay between the germline ends. CDR1 is MNHNS, CDR2 SASEGT, per germline. For the CDR3, the DNA is TGTGCCAGCAGTGCTGAAGGCCCCAATCAGCCCCAGCATTTT. Its protein product is CASSAEGPNQPQHF.

Concerning this clonotype: The junction shows a germline mismatch at one end, possibly a read error. The chain links TRBV6-5 to TRBJ1-1; weak D call: TRBD1 (5 bases). The CDR3 has 15 amino acids. CDR1 is MNHEY, CDR2 SVGAGI, per germline. CDR3 sequence (DNA): TGTGCCAGCAGTTTCTTGGGGGGATGGAACATTGAAGCTTTCTTC. Translation gives CASSFLGGWNIEAFF.

This clonotype was picked up a small number of times. The rearrangement links TRBV21-1 to TRBJ1-6; whether TRBD1, the table's D call, matches the DNA was not checked. TRBV21-1 is recorded as a pseudogene. The CDR3 spans 15 residues. The CDR3 coding sequence is TGTGCCAGCGCCGAAAGACAGGGAGGTCACTCACCCCTCCACTTT. It translates to CASAERQGGHSPLHF.

The chain uses TRBV12-3 or TRBV12-4 and TRBJ2-2; 8 nucleotides agree with TRBD1. The trim removed 1 base at V and 5 bases at J, leaving 3 bases unmatched. This CDR3 comprises 15 residues. CDR3 DNA: TGTGCCAGCAGTTTAGGCCAGGGGGCTACCGGGGAGCTGTTTTTT. Its translation: CASSLGQGATGELFF.

A remark on this clonotype: One base away lies a much larger clone, so this may be a sequencing read error. This chain uses TRBV5-5 with TRBJ2-1; D may match TRBD1 or TRBD2 (5 bases each). The CDR3 is 15 amino acids. The V gene lost 4 bases and the J gene lost 1 base, with 12 bases spanning the gap. Germline V gene lookup returns CDR1 SGHKS and CDR2 YYEKEE (reference sequence). The CDR3 DNA is TGTGCCAGCAGCCGGGACGTGAGATCCTACAATGAGCAGTTCTTC. Translation gives CASSRDVRSYNEQFF.

This clonotype was detected only once. A single base separates this from a much larger clone, so it may be a read error. Because it lacks the conserved phenylalanine or tryptophan at the end, this CDR3 is likely a read error. The rearrangement joins TRBV20-1 to TRBJ1-5; possible D gene TRBD1, 6 bases. The CDR3 is 15 amino acids. Germline CDR1 reads DFQATT; CDR2 reads SNEGSKA (reference sequence). Trimming cost V 6 bases and J 0 bases, with 15 bases left between them. CDR3: CSAGTGTNSNQPQHS. For the CDR3, the DNA is TGCAGTGCCGGAACCGGGACAAATAGCAATCAGCCCCAGCATTCT.

Details on this clonotype: At one of its ends the junction is not consistent with the germline gene, which may arise from a read error. The V call is TRBV6-1, the J call TRBJ1-1, with D uncertain. This CDR3 spans 15 amino acids. Per the germline V gene, CDR1 is MNHNS and CDR2 is SASEGT. The CDR3 sequence is CASSEVPNLGAEALF. CDR3 in DNA: TGTGCCAGCAGTGAAGTACCGAATCTTGGTGCTGAAGCTCTCTTT.

Only a few counts were recorded for this clonotype. J is TRBJ2-7 and V is TRBV5-1, with D possibly TRBD2 on 5 matching bases. Trimming took 1 base from V and 3 from J, leaving 8 bases between them. Looked up from germline, CDR1 is SGHRS and CDR2 is YFSETQ. This CDR3 is built from 13 residues. The CDR3 coding sequence is TGCGCCAGCAGCTTGACTAGTGACTACGAGCAGTACTTC. It yields the protein CASSLTSDYEQYF.

About this clonotype itself: The final CDR3 position lacks the conserved phenylalanine or tryptophan, pointing to a likely read error. The J gene is TRBJ1-2, the V gene TRBV6-5; a weak D match, TRBD1 (6 bases). The CDR3 is 12 amino acids. CDR1 is MNHEY, CDR2 SVGAGI, per germline. Trimming shortened V by 10 bases and J by 8 bases, and 17 bases separated the two germline ends. CDR3: CATSDRLGGYTL. The CDR3, as DNA: TGTGCCACCAGCGACAGGTTAGGGGGCTACACCCTC.

The J gene is TRBJ2-2, the V gene TRBV11-3, with D possibly TRBD2 on 6 matching bases. With 5 bases removed from V and 1 base from J, the gap between germline ends came to 8 bases. The CDR3 extends over 14 amino acids. CDR1 is SGHNT and CDR2 is YENEEA in the germline V gene. The CDR3 here is CASSPGLNTGELFF. In DNA form, the CDR3 reads TGTGCCAGCAGCCCGGGACTGAACACCGGGGAGCTGTTTTTT.

Comment on this clonotype: One end of the junction fails to match germline, which may point to a read error. The chain uses TRBV11-3 and TRBJ2-5; D gene uncertain. This CDR3 is 13 amino acids long. The germline CDR1 and CDR2 sequences are SGHNT and YENEEA. CDR3 residues: CASRLIHQEAQYF. The CDR3 nucleotides are TGTGCCAGTAGATTGATACACCAAGAGGCCCAGTACTTC.

This sequence joins TRBV6-5 and TRBJ1-5, with no clear D. The ends were cut back, 4 bases at V and 13 bases at J, with 14 bases in the middle. This CDR3 is built from 12 residues. CDR1 and CDR2 (germline): MNHEY, SVGAGI. The CDR3 coding sequence is TGTGCCAGCAGTTTCCCAGGTCGGCCTCAGCATTTT. Translated: CASSFPGRPQHF.

Comment on this clonotype: A read error may be the cause here, since a much bigger clone is one base away. The V gene is TRBV20-1, the J gene TRBJ1-1, with unresolved D. CDR3 length: 13 residues. The V and J ends lost 3 bases and 7 bases respectively, with 15 bases between them. Germline-derived CDR1 and CDR2 are DFQATT and SNEGSKA (reference sequence). For the CDR3, the DNA is TGCAGTGCTAGGGATACAGAAGACATTGAAGCTTTCTTT. Translation: CSARDTEDIEAFF.

On this clonotype: Its ends do not fully match the called genes, so a read error is possible. The chain employs TRBV12-3 or TRBV12-4 and TRBJ2-1; 7 bases fit TRBD2. The CDR3 consists of 15 residues. CDR3 in amino acids: CASSPLTSRHNERFF. CDR3 in DNA: TGTGCCAGCAGTCCACTGACTAGCAGACACAATGAGCGGTTCTTC.

As concerns this clonotype: This may be a read error: a much more frequent sequence differs by one nucleotide. The chain is built from TRBV6-5 and TRBJ1-5; 7 bases map to TRBD1. Germline-derived CDR1 and CDR2 are MNHEY and SVGAGI. The junction had 8 bases not matched to a gene; V was cut back by 5 bases and J by 7 bases. This CDR3 comprises 14 residues. The CDR3 sequence is CASSGTVGPQPQHF. In DNA, the CDR3 is TGTGCCAGCAGTGGGACAGTGGGCCCCCAGCCCCAGCATTTT.

This clonotype occurred many times. The chain carries TRBV24-1 and TRBJ2-3; tentative D call: TRBD2 (7 bases). From germline, CDR1 is KGHDR and CDR2 SFDVKD. Between the trimmed V and J ends, which lost 4 bases and 3 bases, there was a span of 10 bases. The CDR3 covers 14 residues. CDR3 sequence (DNA): TGTGCCACCAGTGAAGGGAGGGGGACAGATACGCAGTATTTT. Amino acids: CATSEGRGTDTQYF.

About this clonotype itself: This CDR3 fails to terminate in the conserved phenylalanine or tryptophan, so it likely reflects a read error. No DNA is shown, since the ends of the CDR3 on it are uncertain; the CDR3 is the one TCRdb lists. The V call is TRBV29-1, the J call TRBJ2-5. The CDR3 has 12 residues if both end residues are counted. Germline V CDR1 and CDR2: SQVTM, ANQGSEA. The CDR3 sequence is CSYRNLGETEYS.

As regards this clonotype: Sequence at one end of the junction differs from germline and may be a read error. This sequence joins TRBV30 and TRBJ2-7, with D possibly matching TRBD1 (7 bases). This CDR3 spans 14 amino acids. The germline V gene encodes CDR1 GTSNPN and CDR2 SVGIG (reference sequence). CDR3 in amino acids: CAWELQGEANEQYF. The CDR3 DNA follows: TGTGCCTGGGAACTTCAGGGGGAGGCGAACGAGCAGTATTTC.